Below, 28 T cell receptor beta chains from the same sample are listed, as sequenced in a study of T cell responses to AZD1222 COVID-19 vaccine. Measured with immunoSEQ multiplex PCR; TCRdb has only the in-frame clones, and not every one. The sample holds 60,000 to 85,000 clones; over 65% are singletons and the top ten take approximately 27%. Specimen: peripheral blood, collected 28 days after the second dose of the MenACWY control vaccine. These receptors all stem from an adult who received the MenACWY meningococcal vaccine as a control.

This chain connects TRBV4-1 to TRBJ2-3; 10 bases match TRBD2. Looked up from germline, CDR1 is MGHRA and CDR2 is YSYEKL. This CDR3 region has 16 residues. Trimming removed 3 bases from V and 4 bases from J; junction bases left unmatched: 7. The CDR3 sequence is CASSHPKGLAADTQYF. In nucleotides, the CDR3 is TGCGCCAGCAGCCACCCGAAAGGACTAGCGGCAGATACGCAGTATTTT.

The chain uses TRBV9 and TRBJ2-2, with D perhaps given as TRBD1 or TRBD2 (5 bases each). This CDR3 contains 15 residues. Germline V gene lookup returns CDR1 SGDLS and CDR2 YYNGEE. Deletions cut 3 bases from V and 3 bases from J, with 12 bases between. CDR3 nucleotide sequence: TGTGCCAGCAGCGCACCGGGACGGCACACCGGGGAGCTGTTTTTT. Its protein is CASSAPGRHTGELFF.

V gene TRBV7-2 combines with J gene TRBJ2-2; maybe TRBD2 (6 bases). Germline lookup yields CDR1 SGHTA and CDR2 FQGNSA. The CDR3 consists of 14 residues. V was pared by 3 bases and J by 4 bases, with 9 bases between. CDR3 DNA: TGTGCCAGCAGCTTTTCGGGGGTCACCGGGGAGCTGTTTTTT. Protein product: CASSFSGVTGELFF.

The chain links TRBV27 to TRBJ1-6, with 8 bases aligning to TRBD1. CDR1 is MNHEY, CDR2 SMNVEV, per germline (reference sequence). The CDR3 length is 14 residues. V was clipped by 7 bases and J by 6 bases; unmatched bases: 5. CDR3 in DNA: TGTGCCAGCAAACTAACAGGGGGTAATTCACCCCTCCACTTT. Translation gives CASKLTGGNSPLHF.

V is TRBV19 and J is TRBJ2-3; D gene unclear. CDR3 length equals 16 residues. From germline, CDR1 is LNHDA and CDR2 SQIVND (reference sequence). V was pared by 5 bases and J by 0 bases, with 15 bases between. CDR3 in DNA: TGTGCCAGTAGTGGTCGGACCGACGCGAGCACAGATACGCAGTATTTT. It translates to CASSGRTDASTDTQYF.

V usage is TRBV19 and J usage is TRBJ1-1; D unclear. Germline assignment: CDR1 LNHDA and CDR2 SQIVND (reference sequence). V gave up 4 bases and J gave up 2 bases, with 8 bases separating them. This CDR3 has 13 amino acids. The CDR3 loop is CASSRDYNTEAFF. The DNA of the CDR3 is TGTGCCAGTAGTAGAGATTACAACACTGAAGCTTTCTTT. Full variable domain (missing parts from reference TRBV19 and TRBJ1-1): DGGITQSPKYLFRKEGQNVTLSCEQNLNHDAMYWYRQDPGQGLRLIYYSQIVNDFQKGDIAEGYSVSREKKESFPLTVTSAQKNPTAFYLCASSRDYNTEAFFGQGTRLTVV.

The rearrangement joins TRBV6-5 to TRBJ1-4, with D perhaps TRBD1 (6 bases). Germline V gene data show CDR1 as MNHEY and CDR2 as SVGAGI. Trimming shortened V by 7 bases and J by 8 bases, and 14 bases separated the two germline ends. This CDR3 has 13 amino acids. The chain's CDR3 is CASMRGGDEKLFF. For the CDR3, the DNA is TGTGCCAGCATGAGGGGGGGGGACGAAAAACTGTTTTTT.

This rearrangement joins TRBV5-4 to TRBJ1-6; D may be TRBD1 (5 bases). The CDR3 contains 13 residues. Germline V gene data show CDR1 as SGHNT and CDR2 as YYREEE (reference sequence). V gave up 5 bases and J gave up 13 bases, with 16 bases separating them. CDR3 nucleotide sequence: TGTGCCAGCAGATCCGACAGTCTGGGCCCCCTCCACTTT. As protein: CASRSDSLGPLHF.

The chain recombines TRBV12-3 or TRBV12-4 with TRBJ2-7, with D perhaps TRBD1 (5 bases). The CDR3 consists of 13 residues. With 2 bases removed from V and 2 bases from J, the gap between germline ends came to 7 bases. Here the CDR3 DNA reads TGTGCCAGCAGTTTAAACAGGCCCTACGAGCAGTACTTC. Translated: CASSLNRPYEQYF.

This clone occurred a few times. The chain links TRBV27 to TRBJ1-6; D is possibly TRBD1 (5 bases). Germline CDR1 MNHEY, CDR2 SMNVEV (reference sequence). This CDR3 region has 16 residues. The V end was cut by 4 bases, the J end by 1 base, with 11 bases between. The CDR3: CASSSGGRSYNSPLHF. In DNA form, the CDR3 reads TGTGCCAGCAGTTCGGGGGGAAGGTCCTATAATTCACCCCTCCACTTT.

In nucleotides, the CDR3 is TGTGCCAGCAGTCCCCGATATGCTGGCTACACCTTC. Translating it yields CASSPRYAGYTF. The gene calls are TRBV28 and TRBJ1-2; unclear D gene. This CDR3 spans 12 amino acids. Trimming took 5 bases from V and 7 from J, leaving 11 bases between them. The germline gives CDR1 MDHEN, CDR2 SYDVKM.

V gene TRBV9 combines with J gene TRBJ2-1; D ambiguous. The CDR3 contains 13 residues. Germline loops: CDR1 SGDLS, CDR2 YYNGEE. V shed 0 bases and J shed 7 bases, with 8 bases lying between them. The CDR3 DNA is TGTGCCAGCAGCGTAGCTAATGGGAATGAGCAGTTCTTC. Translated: CASSVANGNEQFF.

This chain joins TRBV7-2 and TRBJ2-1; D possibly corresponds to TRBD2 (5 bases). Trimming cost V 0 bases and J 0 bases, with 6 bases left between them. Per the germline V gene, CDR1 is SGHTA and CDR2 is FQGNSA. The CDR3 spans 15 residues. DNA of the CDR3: TGTGCCAGCAGCTTAGCGGGGAGCTCCTACAATGAGCAGTTCTTC. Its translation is CASSLAGSSYNEQFF.

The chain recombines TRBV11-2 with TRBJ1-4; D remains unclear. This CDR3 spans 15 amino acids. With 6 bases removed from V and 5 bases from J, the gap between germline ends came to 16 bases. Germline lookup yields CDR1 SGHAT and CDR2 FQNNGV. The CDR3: CASSLQGQINEKLFF. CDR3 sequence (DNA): TGTGCCAGCAGTCTCCAAGGCCAAATAAATGAAAAACTGTTTTTT.

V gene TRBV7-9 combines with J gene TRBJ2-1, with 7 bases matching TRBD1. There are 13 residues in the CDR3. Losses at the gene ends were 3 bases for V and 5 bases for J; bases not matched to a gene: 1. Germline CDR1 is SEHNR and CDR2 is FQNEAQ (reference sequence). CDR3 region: CASSLGQNNEQFF. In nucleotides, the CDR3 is TGTGCCAGCAGCTTGGGACAGAACAATGAGCAGTTCTTC.

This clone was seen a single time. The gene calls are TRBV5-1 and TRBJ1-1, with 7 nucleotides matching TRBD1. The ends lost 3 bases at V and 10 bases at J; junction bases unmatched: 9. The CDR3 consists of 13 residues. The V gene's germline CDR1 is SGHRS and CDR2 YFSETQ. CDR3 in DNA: TGCGCCAGCAGCTCCGATCGACAGGGACGAGCTTTCTTT. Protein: CASSSDRQGRAFF.

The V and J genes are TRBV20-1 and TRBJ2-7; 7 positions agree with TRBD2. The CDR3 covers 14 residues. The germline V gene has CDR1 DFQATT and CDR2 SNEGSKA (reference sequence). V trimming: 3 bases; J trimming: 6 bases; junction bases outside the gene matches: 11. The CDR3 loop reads CSASPAGVTREQYF. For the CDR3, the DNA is TGCAGTGCTAGTCCCGCGGGAGTAACACGCGAGCAGTACTTC.

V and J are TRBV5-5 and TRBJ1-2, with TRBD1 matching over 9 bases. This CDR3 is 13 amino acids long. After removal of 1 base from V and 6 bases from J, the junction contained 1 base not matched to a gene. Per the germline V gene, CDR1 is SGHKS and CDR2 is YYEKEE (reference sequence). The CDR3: CASSLWDRDGYTF. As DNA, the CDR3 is TGTGCCAGCAGCTTGTGGGACAGGGATGGCTACACCTTC.

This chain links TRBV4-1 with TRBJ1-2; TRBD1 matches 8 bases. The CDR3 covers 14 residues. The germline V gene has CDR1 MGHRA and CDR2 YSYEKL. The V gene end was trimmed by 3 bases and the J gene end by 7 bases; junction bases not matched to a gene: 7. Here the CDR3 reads CASSQAGTGGGYTF. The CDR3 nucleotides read TGCGCCAGCAGCCAGGCTGGGACAGGAGGTGGCTACACCTTC.

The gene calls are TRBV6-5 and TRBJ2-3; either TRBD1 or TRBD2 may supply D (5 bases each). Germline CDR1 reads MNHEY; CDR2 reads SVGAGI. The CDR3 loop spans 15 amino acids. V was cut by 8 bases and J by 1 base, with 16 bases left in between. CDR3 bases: TGTGCCAGCGGGGGAATCGAGGATGGCACAGATACGCAGTATTTT. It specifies CASGGIEDGTDTQYF.

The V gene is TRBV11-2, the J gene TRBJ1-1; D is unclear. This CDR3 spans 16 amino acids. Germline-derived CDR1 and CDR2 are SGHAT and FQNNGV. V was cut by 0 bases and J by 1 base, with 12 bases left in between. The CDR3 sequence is CASSLDLGGANTEAFF. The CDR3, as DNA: TGTGCCAGCAGCTTAGATCTCGGCGGAGCGAACACTGAAGCTTTCTTT.

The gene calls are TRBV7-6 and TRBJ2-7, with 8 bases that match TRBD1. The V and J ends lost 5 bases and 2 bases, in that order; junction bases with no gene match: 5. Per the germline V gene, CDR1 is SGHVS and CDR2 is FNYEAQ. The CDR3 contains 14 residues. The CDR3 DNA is TGTGCCAGCAGCCCGGGGACAGGAGCCTACGAGCAGTACTTC. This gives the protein CASSPGTGAYEQYF.

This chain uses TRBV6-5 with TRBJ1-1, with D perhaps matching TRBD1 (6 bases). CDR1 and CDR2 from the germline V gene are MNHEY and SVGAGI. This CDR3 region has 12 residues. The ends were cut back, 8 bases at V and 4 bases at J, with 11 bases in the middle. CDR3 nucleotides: TGTGCCAGCGGGGGCGGAGGCACTGAAGCTTTCTTT. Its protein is CASGGGGTEAFF.

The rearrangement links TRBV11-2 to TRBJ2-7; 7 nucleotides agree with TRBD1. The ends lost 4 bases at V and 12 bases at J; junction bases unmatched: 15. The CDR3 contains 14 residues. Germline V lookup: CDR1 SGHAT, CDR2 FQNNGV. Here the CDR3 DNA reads TGTGCCAGCAGCTCATACTCGGCAGGGACAGACGGGTACTTC. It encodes CASSSYSAGTDGYF.

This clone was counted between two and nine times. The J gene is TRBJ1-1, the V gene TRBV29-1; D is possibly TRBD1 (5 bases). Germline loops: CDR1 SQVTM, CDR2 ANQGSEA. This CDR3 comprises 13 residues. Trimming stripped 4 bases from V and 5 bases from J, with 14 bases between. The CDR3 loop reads CSVGKYGGTEAFF. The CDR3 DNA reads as TGCAGCGTTGGGAAATACGGGGGAACTGAAGCTTTCTTT.

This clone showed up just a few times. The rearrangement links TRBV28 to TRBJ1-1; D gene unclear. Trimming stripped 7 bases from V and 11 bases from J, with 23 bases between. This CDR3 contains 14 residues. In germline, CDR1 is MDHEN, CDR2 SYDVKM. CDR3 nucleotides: TGTGCCAGCATCCGGGTTGACAATCTAGGTTCGGCTTTCTTT. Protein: CASIRVDNLGSAFF.

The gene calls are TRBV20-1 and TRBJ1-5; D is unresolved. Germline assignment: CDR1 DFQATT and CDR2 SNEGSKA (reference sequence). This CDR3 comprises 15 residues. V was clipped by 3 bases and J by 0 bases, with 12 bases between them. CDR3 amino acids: CSASSEPYSNQPQHF. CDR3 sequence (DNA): TGCAGTGCTAGTAGCGAACCCTATAGCAATCAGCCCCAGCATTTT.

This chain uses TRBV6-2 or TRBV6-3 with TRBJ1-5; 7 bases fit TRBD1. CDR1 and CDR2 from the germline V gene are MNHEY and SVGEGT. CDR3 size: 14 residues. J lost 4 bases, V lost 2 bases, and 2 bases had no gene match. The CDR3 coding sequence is TGTGCCAGCAGTTACGGGGGACAGAATCAGCCCCAGCATTTT. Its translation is CASSYGGQNQPQHF.